The clone carrying this T cell receptor beta chain was seen a single time. Its antigen is as yet unknown. A J-beta primer mix and a sample-barcoded 5' primer were used in a second PCR of roughly 7 to 12 cycles. TCRdb redid the calling of the 5' RACE reads with MiXCR, one entry per CDR3 protein. The sample lists about 800,000 distinct CDR3 sequences; roughly 50% were seen once. The ends lost 5 bases at V and 7 bases at J; junction bases unmatched: 6. Germline CDR1 is SGHTA and CDR2 is FQGNSA. The CDR3 runs 13 residues. The source of the sample is a study of blood T cells in healthy people across ages. Overall study findings and caveats: Observed TCR beta diversity showed a strong correlation with the percentage of naive T cells as measured by flow cytometry.

The sequencing sample was made of blood. The origin of this receptor is a man aged 30 to 45 in good health. The genes are TRBV7-2 and TRBJ2-5, with TRBD2 identical over 8 bases. The CDR3 DNA sequence: TGTGCCAGCAGCCCAGCGGGGGCTGGGACCCAGTACTTC. It yields the protein CASSPAGAGTQYF.